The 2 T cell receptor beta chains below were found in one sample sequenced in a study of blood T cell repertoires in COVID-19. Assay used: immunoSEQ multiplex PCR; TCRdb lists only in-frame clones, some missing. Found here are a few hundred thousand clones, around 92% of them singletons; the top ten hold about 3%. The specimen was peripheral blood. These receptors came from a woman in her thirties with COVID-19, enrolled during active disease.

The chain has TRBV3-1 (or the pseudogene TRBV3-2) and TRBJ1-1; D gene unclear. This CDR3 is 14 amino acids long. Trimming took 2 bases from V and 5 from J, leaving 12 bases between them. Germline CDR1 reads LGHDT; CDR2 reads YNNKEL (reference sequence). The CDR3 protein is CASSQTLEDTEAFF. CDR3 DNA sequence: TGTGCCAGCAGCCAAACACTCGAGGATACTGAAGCTTTCTTT.

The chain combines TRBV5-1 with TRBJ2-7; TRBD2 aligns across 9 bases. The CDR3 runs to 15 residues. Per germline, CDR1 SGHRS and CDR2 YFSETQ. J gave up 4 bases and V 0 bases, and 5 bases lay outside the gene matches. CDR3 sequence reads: CASSLEPGLAYEQYF. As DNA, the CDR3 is TGCGCCAGCAGCTTGGAACCGGGACTAGCATACGAGCAGTACTTC.